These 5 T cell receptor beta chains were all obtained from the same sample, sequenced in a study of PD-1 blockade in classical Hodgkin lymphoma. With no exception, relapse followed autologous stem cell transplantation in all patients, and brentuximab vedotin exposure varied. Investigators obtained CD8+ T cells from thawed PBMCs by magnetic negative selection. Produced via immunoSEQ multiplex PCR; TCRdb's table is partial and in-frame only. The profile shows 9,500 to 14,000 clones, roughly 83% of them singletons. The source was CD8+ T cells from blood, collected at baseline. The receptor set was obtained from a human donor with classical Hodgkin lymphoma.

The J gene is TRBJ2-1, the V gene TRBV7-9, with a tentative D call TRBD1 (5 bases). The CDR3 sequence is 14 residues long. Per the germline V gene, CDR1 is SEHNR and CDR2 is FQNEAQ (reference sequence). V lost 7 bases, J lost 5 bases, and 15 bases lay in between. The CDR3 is CASILDARDNEQFF. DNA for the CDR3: TGTGCCAGCATCCTTGATGCCAGGGACAATGAGCAGTTCTTC.

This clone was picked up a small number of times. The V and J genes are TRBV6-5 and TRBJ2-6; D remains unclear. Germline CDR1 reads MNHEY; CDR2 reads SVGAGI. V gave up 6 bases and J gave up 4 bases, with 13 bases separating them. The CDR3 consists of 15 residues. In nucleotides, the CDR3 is TGTGCCAGCAGCATCAGTGTCTCCGGGGCCAACGTCCTGACTTTC. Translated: CASSISVSGANVLTF.

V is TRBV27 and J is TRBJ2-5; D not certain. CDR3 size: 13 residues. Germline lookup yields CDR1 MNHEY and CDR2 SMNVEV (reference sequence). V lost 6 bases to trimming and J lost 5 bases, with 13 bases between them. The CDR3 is CASSHNPLETQYF. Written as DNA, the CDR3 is TGTGCCAGCAGCCATAATCCCCTCGAGACCCAGTACTTC.

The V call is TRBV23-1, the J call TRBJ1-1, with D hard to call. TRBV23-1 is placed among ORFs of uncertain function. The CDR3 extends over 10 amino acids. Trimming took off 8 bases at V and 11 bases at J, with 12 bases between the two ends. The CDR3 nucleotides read TGCGCCAGCGGCGTAAACGGGGCTTTCTTT. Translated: CASGVNGAFF.

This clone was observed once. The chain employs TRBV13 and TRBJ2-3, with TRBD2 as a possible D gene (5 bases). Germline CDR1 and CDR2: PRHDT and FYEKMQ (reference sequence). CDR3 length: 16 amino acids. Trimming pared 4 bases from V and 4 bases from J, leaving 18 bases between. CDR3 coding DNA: TGTGCCAGCAGCTCCTCCGGGGAGAACCTAGCAGATACGCAGTATTTT. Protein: CASSSSGENLADTQYF.